A single sample is the source of the 25 T cell receptor beta chains below, sequenced in a study of blood T cell repertoires in COVID-19. The data were produced by immunoSEQ multiplex PCR, yet TCRdb's version contains in-frame clones alone and is incomplete. The sample has some 90,000 clones, 80% to 95% seen once. The source material was peripheral blood. The receptor source for this set is a woman between 50 and 59 years old in a cohort sampled during active COVID-19.

Concerning this clone itself: A junction boundary mismatches the germline segment, possibly from a read error. This sequence joins TRBV7-7 and TRBJ2-1; 7 nucleotides agree with TRBD2. CDR3 length equals 15 residues. Looked up from germline, CDR1 is SSHAT and CDR2 is FNYEAQ (reference sequence). In nucleotides, the CDR3 is TGTGCTAGCAGCTTAGCGGCTAGCGGCTACAATGAGCAGTTCTTC. Its translation is CASSLAASGYNEQFF.

The chain combines TRBV5-1 with TRBJ2-1; TRBD2 is a possible D gene (5 bases). The length of the CDR3 is 16 residues. Germline V gives CDR1 SGHRS, CDR2 YFSETQ. V was shortened by 5 bases and J by 0 bases, with 15 bases between the two germline ends. The CDR3 here is CASRITPGSSYNEQFF. The DNA for the CDR3 is TGCGCCAGCAGAATCACTCCGGGGAGCTCCTACAATGAGCAGTTCTTC.

The chain combines TRBV6-2 or TRBV6-3 with TRBJ2-3, with TRBD2 identical over 15 bases. Germline-derived CDR1 and CDR2 are MNHEY and SVGEGT. The junction had 9 bases not matched to a gene; V was cut back by 5 bases and J by 0 bases. The CDR3 length is 19 residues. The CDR3 DNA follows: TGTGCCAGCAGTGCCCGGACTAGCGGGGGGGTCGTGAGCACAGATACGCAGTATTTT. Encoded protein: CASSARTSGGVVSTDTQYF.

This chain uses TRBV15 with TRBJ2-1; D perhaps matches TRBD1 (6 bases). There are 16 residues in the CDR3. The germline gives CDR1 LNHNV, CDR2 YYDKDF (reference sequence). V gave up 5 bases and J gave up 3 bases, with 17 bases separating them. CDR3 DNA: TGTGCCACCAGCCCTGGGAGAACAGGGATCTACAATGAGCAGTTCTTC. Protein product: CATSPGRTGIYNEQFF.

V and J are TRBV10-3 and TRBJ2-1; 9 nucleotides align to TRBD2. Germline assignment: CDR1 ENHRY and CDR2 SYGVKD. This CDR3 is 17 amino acids long. J was trimmed by 7 bases and V by 3 bases; bases with no gene match: 13. The CDR3 protein is CAISEYTGRGGVNEQFF. CDR3 coding DNA: TGTGCCATCAGTGAATACACAGGGCGGGGGGGCGTGAATGAGCAGTTCTTC.

This chain connects TRBV3-1 (or the pseudogene TRBV3-2) to TRBJ2-3; no clear D. CDR1 LGHDT and CDR2 YNNKEL come from the germline V gene (reference sequence). The ends were cut back, 4 bases at V and 1 base at J, with 6 bases in the middle. The length of the CDR3 is 13 residues. The CDR3 here is CASSRAGTDTQYF. CDR3 sequence (DNA): TGTGCCAGCAGCCGGGCTGGCACAGATACGCAGTATTTT.

The V call is TRBV7-8, the J call TRBJ1-5; 9 bases line up with TRBD1. Germline V gene data show CDR1 as SGHVS and CDR2 as FQNEAQ. V gave up 2 bases and J gave up 4 bases; unmatched junction bases: 9. This CDR3 has 17 amino acids. This CDR3 is CASSLSLDRGGNQPQHF. For the CDR3, the DNA is TGTGCCAGCAGCTTATCCCTGGACAGGGGCGGAAATCAGCCCCAGCATTTT.

The chain employs TRBV11-3 and TRBJ2-5; 9 bases match TRBD2. This CDR3 contains 15 residues. Trimming cost V 0 bases and J 6 bases; bases outside gene matches: 5. The germline V gene has CDR1 SGHNT and CDR2 YENEEA. The DNA for the CDR3 is TGTGCCAGCAGCTTAGAGGGACTAGCTAGGCAGACCCAGTACTTC. It specifies CASSLEGLARQTQYF. Full variable domain (rest looked up from reference TRBV11-3 and TRBJ2-5): EAGVVQSPRYKIIEKKQPVAFWCNPISGHNTLYWYLQNLGQGPELLIRYENEEAVDDSQLPKDRFSAERLKGVDSTLKIQPAELGDSAVYLCASSLEGLARQTQYFGPGTRLLVL.

This clone was counted once. V and J are TRBV6-2 or TRBV6-3 and TRBJ2-1; D is unresolved. The V gene's germline CDR1 is MNHEY and CDR2 SVGEGT. The CDR3 length is 13 residues. V gave up 3 bases and J gave up 4 bases, with 7 bases separating them. The CDR3: CASSYFEYNEQFF. The CDR3, as DNA: TGTGCCAGCAGTTATTTCGAGTACAATGAGCAGTTCTTC.

The V and J genes are TRBV19 and TRBJ1-6, with D unresolved. The CDR3 totals 15 residues. V lost 6 bases to trimming and J lost 0 bases, with 9 bases between them. Germline assignment: CDR1 LNHDA and CDR2 SQIVND (reference sequence). DNA for the CDR3: TGTGCCAGTAGGGAGGACGGCTCCTATAATTCACCCCTCCACTTT. It encodes CASREDGSYNSPLHF.

The chain joins TRBV9 to TRBJ2-3, with 11 bases that match TRBD2. The CDR3 contains 16 residues. The germline V gene encodes CDR1 SGDLS and CDR2 YYNGEE. V trimming: 6 bases; J trimming: 1 base; junction bases outside the gene matches: 7. The CDR3 nucleotides read TGTGCCAGCACTCCCGGGACTAGCGGAGGCACAGATACGCAGTATTTT. This codes for CASTPGTSGGTDTQYF.

The V gene is TRBV21-1, the J gene TRBJ2-7; the D call of TRBD2 is as the table states it, not checked on the DNA. TRBV21-1 is shown as a pseudogene. The CDR3 is 15 amino acids. CDR3 nucleotides: TGTGCCAGCAGCCTCGGGACTAGCGGGAGCCACGAGCAGTACTTC. The encoded protein is CASSLGTSGSHEQYF.

The chain combines TRBV5-1 with TRBJ2-1; possible D gene TRBD1, 7 bases. The V gene's germline CDR1 is SGHRS and CDR2 YFSETQ. The V gene lost 2 bases and the J gene lost 12 bases, with 24 bases spanning the gap. This CDR3 comprises 16 residues. The CDR3 loop reads CASSFQGGARGGRQFF. CDR3 sequence (DNA): TGCGCCAGCAGCTTCCAGGGGGGAGCTAGAGGGGGCAGGCAGTTCTTC.

V is TRBV7-3 and J is TRBJ1-3, with no clear D. From germline, CDR1 is SGHTA and CDR2 FQGTGA. CDR3 size: 20 residues. The V gene lost 3 bases and the J gene lost 0 bases, with 24 bases spanning the gap. In DNA, the CDR3 is TGTGCCAGCAGCTTTTGGGCTGGCAGGCTTTTACCATCCTCTGGAAACACCATATATTTT. This sequence encodes CASSFWAGRLLPSSGNTIYF.

The V gene is TRBV4-1, the J gene TRBJ2-3; D might be TRBD2 (6 bases). The CDR3 totals 17 residues. The V and J ends lost 1 base and 4 bases respectively, with 18 bases between them. Germline V gene sequence: CDR1 MGHRA, CDR2 YSYEKL. DNA for the CDR3: TGCGCCAGCAGCCAAGGGGTTCGCGGGGTCCTGGCAGATACGCAGTATTTT. This sequence encodes CASSQGVRGVLADTQYF.

CDR3 coding DNA: TGTGCCAGCTTACTGAGCCTACCCACCGGGGAGCTGTTTTTT. It encodes CASLLSLPTGELFF. The V call is TRBV5-4, the J call TRBJ2-2, with unresolved D. The CDR3 runs to 14 residues. V lost 7 bases to trimming and J lost 4 bases, with 14 bases between them. CDR1 SGHNT and CDR2 YYREEE come from the germline V gene (reference sequence).

The CDR3 sequence is CASTPLGGGGAGANVLTF. CDR3 nucleotide sequence: TGTGCCAGTACCCCCCTTGGTGGCGGGGGGGCAGGGGCCAACGTCCTGACTTTC. V gene TRBV19 combines with J gene TRBJ2-6; TRBD2 matches at 9 bases. V was pared by 7 bases and J by 4 bases, with 14 bases of the junction left unmatched. Germline V gene data show CDR1 as LNHDA and CDR2 as SQIVND (reference sequence). This CDR3 is built from 18 residues.

V usage is TRBV6-5 and J usage is TRBJ2-7; D not certain. Deletions cut 8 bases from V and 5 bases from J, with 10 bases between. This CDR3 has 11 amino acids. Germline V CDR1 and CDR2: MNHEY, SVGAGI. The CDR3 sequence: CASSGRHEQYF. CDR3 coding DNA: TGTGCCAGCTCAGGCAGGCACGAGCAGTACTTC.

The genes are TRBV10-3 and TRBJ1-1; TRBD1 matches at 8 bases. Germline V lookup: CDR1 ENHRY, CDR2 SYGVKD. The CDR3 extends over 14 amino acids. V lost 4 bases and J lost 5; bases outside the gene matches: 6. The CDR3 protein is CAISVEDRGTEAFF. CDR3 DNA: TGTGCCATCAGTGTGGAAGACAGGGGTACTGAAGCTTTCTTT.

The chain links TRBV5-1 to TRBJ1-1; tentative D call: TRBD1 (5 bases). Trimming took off 2 bases at V and 0 bases at J, with 14 bases between the two ends. The CDR3 is 16 residues long. CDR1 is SGHRS and CDR2 is YFSETQ in the germline V gene. The CDR3 DNA reads TGCGCCAGCAGCTTTGCCCGAGACAGTTTGAACACTGAAGCTTTCTTT. This sequence encodes CASSFARDSLNTEAFF.

The chain is built from TRBV3-1 (or the pseudogene TRBV3-2) and TRBJ1-1, with D unresolved. Trimming pared 10 bases from V and 1 base from J, leaving 10 bases between. From germline, CDR1 is LGHDT and CDR2 YNNKEL (reference sequence). The CDR3 runs to 12 residues. CDR3 coding DNA: TGTGCCAATCCGGGGTCGAACACTGAAGCTTTCTTT. It codes for CANPGSNTEAFF.

This chain links TRBV7-9 with TRBJ2-5; TRBD2 agrees at 13 bases. V shed 4 bases and J 5 bases; nucleotides not matched to a gene: 7. Germline-derived CDR1 and CDR2 are SEHNR and FQNEAQ (reference sequence). The CDR3 totals 16 residues. The CDR3 coding sequence is TGTGCCAGCAGCTCATTCGGGACTAGCGGGACGGAGACCCAGTACTTC. Translated, it gives CASSSFGTSGTETQYF. Full variable domain (rest looked up from reference TRBV7-9 and TRBJ2-5): DTGVSQNPRHKITKRGQNVTFRCDPISEHNRLYWYRQTLGQGPEFLTYFQNEAQLEKSRLLSDRFSAERPKGSFSTLEIQRTEQGDSAMYLCASSSFGTSGTETQYFGPGTRLLVL.

This sequence joins TRBV7-9 and TRBJ2-3; 12 bases map to TRBD2. V gave up 0 bases and J gave up 1 base; unmatched junction bases: 5. The CDR3 is made up of 18 amino acids. Germline V lookup: CDR1 SEHNR, CDR2 FQNEAQ (reference sequence). The CDR3 nucleotides read TGTGCCAGCAGCTTAGCGCGGGCTAGCGGGGGGGGCACAGATACGCAGTATTTT. This translates into CASSLARASGGGTDTQYF.

The chain joins TRBV9 to TRBJ2-5, with TRBD2 identical over 14 bases. CDR1 is SGDLS, CDR2 YYNGEE, per germline. J was trimmed by 4 bases and V by 4 bases; bases with no gene match: 6. The CDR3 is 16 amino acids. CDR3 sequence (DNA): TGTGCCAGCAGCCCTGGGACTAGCGGGAGCGGAGAGACCCAGTACTTC. Amino acids: CASSPGTSGSGETQYF.

The chain employs TRBV3-1 (or the pseudogene TRBV3-2) and TRBJ1-4; no reliable D call. This CDR3 region has 16 residues. The V gene lost 1 base and the J gene lost 6 bases, with 15 bases spanning the gap. Per the germline V gene, CDR1 is LGHDT and CDR2 is YNNKEL (reference sequence). CDR3 DNA sequence: TGTGCCAGCAGCCAAGCCCATATTGGAGGGCATGAAAAACTGTTTTTT. Translating it yields CASSQAHIGGHEKLFF.